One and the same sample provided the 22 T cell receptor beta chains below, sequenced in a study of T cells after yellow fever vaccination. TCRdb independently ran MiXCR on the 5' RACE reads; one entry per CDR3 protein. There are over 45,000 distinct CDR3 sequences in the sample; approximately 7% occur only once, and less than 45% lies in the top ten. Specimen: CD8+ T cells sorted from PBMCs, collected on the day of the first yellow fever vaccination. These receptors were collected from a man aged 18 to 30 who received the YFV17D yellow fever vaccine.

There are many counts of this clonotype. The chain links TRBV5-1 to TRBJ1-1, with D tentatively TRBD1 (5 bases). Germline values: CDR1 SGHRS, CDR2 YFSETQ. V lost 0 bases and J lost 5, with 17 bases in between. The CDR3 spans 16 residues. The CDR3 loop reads CASSLGGLGGGTEAFF. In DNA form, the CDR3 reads TGCGCCAGCAGCTTGGGTGGTCTCGGGGGAGGTACTGAAGCTTTCTTT.

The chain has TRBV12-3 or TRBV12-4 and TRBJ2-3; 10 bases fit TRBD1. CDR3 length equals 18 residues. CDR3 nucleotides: TGTACCTGCACCGTCGGCTATGGGGGACAGGGGAACGCGGATACGCAGTATTTT. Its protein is CTCTVGYGGQGNADTQYF.

Written as DNA, the CDR3 is TGTGCCTGGAGGACTAGCGGGGGATCCTACAATGAGCAGTTCTTC. This translates into CAWRTSGGSYNEQFF. The chain uses TRBV30 and TRBJ2-1; 12 nucleotides line up with TRBD2. This CDR3 region has 15 residues. V gave up 3 bases and J gave up 1 base; unmatched junction bases: 1. The germline V gene has CDR1 GTSNPN and CDR2 SVGIG (reference sequence).

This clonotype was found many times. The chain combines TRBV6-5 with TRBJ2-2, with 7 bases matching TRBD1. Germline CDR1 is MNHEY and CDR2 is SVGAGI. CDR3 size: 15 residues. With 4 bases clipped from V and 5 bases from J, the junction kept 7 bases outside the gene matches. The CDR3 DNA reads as TGTGCCAGCAGTTTCCGGGACAGAGCAACCGGGGAGCTGTTTTTT. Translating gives CASSFRDRATGELFF.

Here the CDR3 reads CASSLTTTTYEQYF. The DNA of the CDR3 is TGTGCCAGCAGCTTGACAACCACGACCTACGAGCAGTACTTC. This chain uses TRBV5-5 with TRBJ2-7; D is unclear. The CDR3 consists of 14 residues. Between the trimmed V and J ends, which lost 1 base and 2 bases, there was a span of 10 bases. The V gene's germline CDR1 is SGHKS and CDR2 YYEKEE (reference sequence).

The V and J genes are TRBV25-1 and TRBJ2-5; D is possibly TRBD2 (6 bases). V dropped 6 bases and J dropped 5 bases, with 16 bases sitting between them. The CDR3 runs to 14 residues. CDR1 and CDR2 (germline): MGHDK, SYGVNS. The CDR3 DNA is TGTGCCAGCAGCGCCGGGACTCATCGGGAGACCCAGTACTTC. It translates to CASSAGTHRETQYF. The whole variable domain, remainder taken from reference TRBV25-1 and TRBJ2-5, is EADIYQTPRYLVIGTGKKITLECSQTMGHDKMYWYQQDPGMELHLIHYSYGVNSTEKGDLSSESTVSRIRTEHFPLTLESARPSHTSQYLCASSAGTHRETQYFGPGTRLLVL.

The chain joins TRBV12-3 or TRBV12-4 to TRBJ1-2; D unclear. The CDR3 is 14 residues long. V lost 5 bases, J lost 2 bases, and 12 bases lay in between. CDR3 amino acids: CASSVLDGNYGYTF. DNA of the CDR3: TGTGCCAGCAGTGTACTGGACGGGAACTATGGCTACACCTTC.

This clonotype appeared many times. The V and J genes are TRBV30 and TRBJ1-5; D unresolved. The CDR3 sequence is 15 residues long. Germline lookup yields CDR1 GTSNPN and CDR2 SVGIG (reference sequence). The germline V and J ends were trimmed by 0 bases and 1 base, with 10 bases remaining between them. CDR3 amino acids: CAWSVWGTSNQPQHF. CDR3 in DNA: TGTGCCTGGAGTGTTTGGGGTACGAGCAATCAGCCCCAGCATTTT.

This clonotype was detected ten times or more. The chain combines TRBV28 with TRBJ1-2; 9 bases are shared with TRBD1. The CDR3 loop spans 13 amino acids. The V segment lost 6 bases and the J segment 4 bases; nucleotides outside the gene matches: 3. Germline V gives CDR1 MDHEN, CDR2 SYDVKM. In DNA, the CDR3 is TGTGCCAGCAGCCCGACAGGGGGCTATGGCTACACCTTC. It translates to CASSPTGGYGYTF.

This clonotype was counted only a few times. The CDR3, as DNA: TGCAGCGTTGATTTTGGGGATTCGTGGGAGCAGTACGTC. Translation: CSVDFGDSWEQYV. The V and J genes are TRBV29-1 and TRBJ2-7; D unclear. Deletions cut 3 bases from V and 7 bases from J, with 16 bases between. The CDR3 is 13 amino acids. Germline assignment: CDR1 SQVTM and CDR2 ANQGSEA.

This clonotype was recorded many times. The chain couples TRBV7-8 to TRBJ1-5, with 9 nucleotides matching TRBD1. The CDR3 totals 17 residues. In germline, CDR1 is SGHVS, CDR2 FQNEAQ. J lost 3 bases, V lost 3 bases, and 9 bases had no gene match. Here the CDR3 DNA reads TGTGCCAGCAGCTTGGGTGTACGGGACAGGGTCAATCAGCCCCAGCATTTT. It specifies CASSLGVRDRVNQPQHF.

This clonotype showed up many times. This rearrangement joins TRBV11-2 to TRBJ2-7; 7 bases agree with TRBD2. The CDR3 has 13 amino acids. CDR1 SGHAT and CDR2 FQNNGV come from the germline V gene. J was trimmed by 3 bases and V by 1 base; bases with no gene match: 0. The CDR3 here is CASSLGGGYEQYF. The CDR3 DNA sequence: TGTGCCAGCAGCTTAGGCGGGGGCTACGAGCAGTACTTC.

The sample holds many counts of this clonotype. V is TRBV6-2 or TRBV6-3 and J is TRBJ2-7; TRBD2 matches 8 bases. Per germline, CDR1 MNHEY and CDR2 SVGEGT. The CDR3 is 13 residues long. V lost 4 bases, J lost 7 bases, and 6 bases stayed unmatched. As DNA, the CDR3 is TGTGCCAGCAGTTTGGGACTAGTGGCGGAGCAGTACGTC. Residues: CASSLGLVAEQYV.

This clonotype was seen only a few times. The CDR3 DNA reads as TGTGCCAGCAGTCTCGGGTCCTCGGGGACTGAAGCTTTCTTT. Encoded protein: CASSLGSSGTEAFF. The J gene is TRBJ1-1, the V gene TRBV27; no definite D call. The germline V and J ends were trimmed by 5 bases and 5 bases, with 15 bases remaining between them. The CDR3 is made up of 14 amino acids. Germline lookup yields CDR1 MNHEY and CDR2 SMNVEV (reference sequence).

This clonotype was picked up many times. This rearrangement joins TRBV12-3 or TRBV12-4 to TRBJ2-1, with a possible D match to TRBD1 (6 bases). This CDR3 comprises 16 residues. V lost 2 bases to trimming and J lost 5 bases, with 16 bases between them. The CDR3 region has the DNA TGTGCCAGCAGTTTATCCCAGGGGTCGGCCGACAATGAGCAGTTCTTC. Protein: CASSLSQGSADNEQFF.

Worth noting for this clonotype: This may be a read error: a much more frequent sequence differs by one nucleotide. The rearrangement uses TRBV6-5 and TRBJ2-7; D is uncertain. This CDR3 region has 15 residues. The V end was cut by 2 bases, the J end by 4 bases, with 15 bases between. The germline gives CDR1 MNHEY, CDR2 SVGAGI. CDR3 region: CASSYPRHPLYEQYF. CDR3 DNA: TGTGCCAGCAGTTACCCCCGGCACCCTCTTTACGAGCAGTACTTC.

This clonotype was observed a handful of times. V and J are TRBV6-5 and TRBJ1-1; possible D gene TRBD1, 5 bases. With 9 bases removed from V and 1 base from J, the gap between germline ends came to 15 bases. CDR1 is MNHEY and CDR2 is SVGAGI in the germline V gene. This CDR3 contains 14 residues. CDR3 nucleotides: TGTGCCAGTCAGATCAGGGTGGGGAACACTGAAGCTTTCTTT. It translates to CASQIRVGNTEAFF.

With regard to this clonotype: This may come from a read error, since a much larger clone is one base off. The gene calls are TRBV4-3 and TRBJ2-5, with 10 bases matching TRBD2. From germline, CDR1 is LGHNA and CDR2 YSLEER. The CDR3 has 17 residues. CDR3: CASSQGFSGGYHETQYF. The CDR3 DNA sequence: TGCGCCAGCAGCCAGGGATTTAGCGGGGGGTACCATGAGACCCAGTACTTC.

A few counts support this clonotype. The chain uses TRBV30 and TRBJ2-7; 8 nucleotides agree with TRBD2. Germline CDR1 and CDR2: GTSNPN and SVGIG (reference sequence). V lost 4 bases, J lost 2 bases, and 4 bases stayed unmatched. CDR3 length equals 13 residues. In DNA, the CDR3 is TGTGCCTGGACGGGAGGGGTTGCCTACGAGCAGTACTTC. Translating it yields CAWTGGVAYEQYF.

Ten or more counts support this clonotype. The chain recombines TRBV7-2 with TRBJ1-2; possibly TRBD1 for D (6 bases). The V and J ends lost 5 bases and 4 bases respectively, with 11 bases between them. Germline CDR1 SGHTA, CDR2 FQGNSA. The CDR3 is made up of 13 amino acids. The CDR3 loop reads CASSGGGVYGYTF. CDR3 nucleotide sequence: TGTGCCAGCAGCGGGGGGGGCGTCTATGGCTACACCTTC. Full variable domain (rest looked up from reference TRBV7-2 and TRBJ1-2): GAGVSQSPSNKVTEKGKDVELRCDPISGHTALYWYRQSLGQGLEFLIYFQGNSAPDKSGLPSDRFSAERTGGSVSTLTIQRTQQEDSAVYLCASSGGGVYGYTFGSGTRLTVV.

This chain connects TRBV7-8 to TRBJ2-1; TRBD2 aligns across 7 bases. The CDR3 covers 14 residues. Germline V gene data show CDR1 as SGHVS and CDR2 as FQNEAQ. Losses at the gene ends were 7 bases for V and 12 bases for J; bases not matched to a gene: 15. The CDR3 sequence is CASTSPFKRGGQFF. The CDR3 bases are TGTGCCAGCACTTCCCCCTTTAAGCGGGGAGGGCAGTTCTTC.

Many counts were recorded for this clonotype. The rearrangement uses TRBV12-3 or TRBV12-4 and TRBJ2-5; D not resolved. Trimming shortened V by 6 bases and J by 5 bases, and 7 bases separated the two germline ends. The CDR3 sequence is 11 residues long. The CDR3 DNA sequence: TGTGCCAGCAGCTTAAGGGAGACCCAGTACTTC. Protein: CASSLRETQYF.